The 18 T cell receptor beta chains reported below all come from one sample, sequenced in a study of shared clonotypes between healthy human individuals. TCRdb's copy holds only in-frame clones and misses some; the assay was immunoSEQ multiplex PCR. The sample has a few million clones, about 90% seen once. The sample consisted of naive CD4+ T cells from PBMCs. Sample subset: CD45RA+ positively selected. Receptors originate from a man between 18 and 35 years old in good health. Some clones in this sample may be carry-over from other donors' samples.

The chain has TRBV4-1 and TRBJ2-1; D is unresolved. The CDR3 loop spans 14 amino acids. Germline V CDR1 and CDR2: MGHRA, YSYEKL. V gave up 2 bases and J gave up 5 bases, with 10 bases separating them. CDR3 residues: CASSQPTHDNEQFF. The CDR3 coding sequence is TGCGCCAGCAGCCAACCTACACACGACAATGAGCAGTTCTTC.

This chain uses TRBV11-2 with TRBJ2-7, with TRBD1 matching 7 bases. CDR1 is SGHAT and CDR2 is FQNNGV in the germline V gene. J lost 4 bases, V lost 4 bases, and 7 bases had no gene match. There are 14 residues in the CDR3. The CDR3 coding sequence is TGTGCCAGCAGCTCAAACAGGGGAAGGTACGAGCAGTACTTC. Protein product: CASSSNRGRYEQYF.

The chain uses TRBV10-3 and TRBJ2-7; the D gene is possibly TRBD1 (6 bases). V was cut by 6 bases and J by 3 bases, with 12 bases left in between. Germline values: CDR1 ENHRY, CDR2 SYGVKD. The CDR3 runs to 13 residues. In DNA form, the CDR3 reads TGTGCCATCAGCGTGGACAGTCGCTACGAGCAGTACTTC. Encoded protein: CAISVDSRYEQYF.

As concerns this clone: Other DNA variants within this sample encode the same CDR3. The rearrangement uses TRBV5-1 and TRBJ1-1; possible D gene TRBD1, 5 bases. Germline V lookup: CDR1 SGHRS, CDR2 YFSETQ. Trimming took 0 bases from V and 1 from J, leaving 7 bases between them. The CDR3 loop spans 14 amino acids. The CDR3 loop reads CASSLGQPNTEAFF. As DNA, the CDR3 is TGCGCCAGCAGCTTGGGACAGCCGAACACTGAAGCTTTCTTT.

About this clone: Different DNA sequences within this sample yield the same CDR3. The chain recombines TRBV28 with TRBJ1-2, with TRBD1 as a possible D gene (6 bases). Germline CDR1 reads MDHEN; CDR2 reads SYDVKM. This CDR3 has 11 amino acids. V was clipped by 6 bases and J by 4 bases, with 6 bases between them. The CDR3 protein is CASRGGYGYTF. Here the CDR3 DNA reads TGTGCCAGCAGAGGGGGCTATGGCTACACCTTC.

This sequence joins TRBV5-1 and TRBJ2-3; a weak D match, TRBD1 (5 bases). The CDR3 is 13 residues long. V gave up 7 bases and J gave up 1 base, with 10 bases separating them. The germline V gene has CDR1 SGHRS and CDR2 YFSETQ. CDR3 residues: CASYRFGTDTQYF. CDR3 bases: TGCGCCAGCTACAGGTTCGGCACAGATACGCAGTATTTT.

The J gene is TRBJ2-1, the V gene TRBV18; TRBD1 is a possible D gene (7 bases). The CDR3 has 17 amino acids. In germline, CDR1 is KGHSH, CDR2 LQKENI. V dropped 0 bases and J dropped 5 bases, with 17 bases sitting between them. The chain's CDR3 is CASSPPDQGGVDNEQFF. For the CDR3, the DNA is TGTGCCAGCTCACCACCGGATCAGGGGGGTGTCGACAATGAGCAGTTCTTC. Drawing the rest from reference TRBV18 and TRBJ2-1, the complete variable domain is NAGVMQNPRHLVRRRGQEARLRCSPMKGHSHVYWYRQLPEEGLKFMVYLQKENIIDESGMPKERFSAEFPKEGPSILRIQQVVRGDSAAYFCASSPPDQGGVDNEQFFGPGTRLTVL.

This chain connects TRBV6-5 to TRBJ2-7; possible D gene TRBD2, 5 bases. The length of the CDR3 is 15 residues. CDR1 MNHEY and CDR2 SVGAGI come from the germline V gene. Deletions cut 6 bases from V and 2 bases from J, with 17 bases between. The CDR3 loop reads CASSLRPRVPYEQYF. DNA of the CDR3: TGTGCCAGCAGCCTACGACCGAGGGTCCCCTACGAGCAGTACTTC.

The rearrangement joins TRBV7-2 to TRBJ2-7; a weak D match, TRBD1 (5 bases). Per the germline V gene, CDR1 is SGHTA and CDR2 is FQGNSA. V shed 2 bases and J shed 7 bases, with 15 bases lying between them. The CDR3 sequence is 14 residues long. In nucleotides, the CDR3 is TGTGCCAGCAGCTTATCACAGGCCTTTGAGGAGCAGTACTTC. Encoded protein: CASSLSQAFEEQYF.

The genes are TRBV5-1 and TRBJ2-2; 12 nucleotides agree with TRBD2. Germline CDR1 SGHRS, CDR2 YFSETQ. The CDR3 totals 16 residues. V trimming: 2 bases; J trimming: 3 bases; junction bases outside the gene matches: 2. CDR3 coding DNA: TGCGCCAGCAGCTTTCGACTAGCGGGGGACACCGGGGAGCTGTTTTTT. It is translated as CASSFRLAGDTGELFF.

V usage is TRBV18 and J usage is TRBJ1-2, with 10 bases fitting TRBD1. J lost 4 bases, V lost 4 bases, and 6 bases had no gene match. CDR1 is KGHSH and CDR2 is LQKENI in the germline V gene. The CDR3 covers 15 residues. CDR3 sequence: CASSHGTGDSYGYTF. The CDR3 nucleotides read TGTGCCAGCTCACATGGGACAGGGGATAGCTATGGCTACACCTTC. Drawing the rest from reference TRBV18 and TRBJ1-2, the complete variable domain is NAGVMQNPRHLVRRRGQEARLRCSPMKGHSHVYWYRQLPEEGLKFMVYLQKENIIDESGMPKERFSAEFPKEGPSILRIQQVVRGDSAAYFCASSHGTGDSYGYTFGSGTRLTVV.

The J gene is TRBJ1-3, the V gene TRBV6-5; the D is unclear. V was trimmed by 0 bases and J by 0 bases, leaving 6 bases between them. Germline CDR1 MNHEY, CDR2 SVGAGI. The CDR3 sequence is 15 residues long. This CDR3 is CASSYSRPSGNTIYF. As DNA, the CDR3 is TGTGCCAGCAGTTACTCGCGCCCCTCTGGAAACACCATATATTTT.

The chain joins TRBV5-4 to TRBJ1-1; a weak D match, TRBD1 (5 bases). This CDR3 contains 14 residues. V was shortened by 5 bases and J by 1 base, with 12 bases between the two germline ends. Looked up from germline, CDR1 is SGHNT and CDR2 is YYREEE (reference sequence). The CDR3 region has the DNA TGTGCCAGCAGTTCACAGGCGTCGAACACTGAAGCTTTCTTT. As protein: CASSSQASNTEAFF.

This chain links TRBV6-6 with TRBJ1-1; D perhaps matches TRBD1 (6 bases). V was clipped by 6 bases and J by 10 bases, with 12 bases between them. CDR3 length: 11 amino acids. Germline values: CDR1 MNHNY, CDR2 SVGAGI (reference sequence). CDR3 DNA: TGTGCCAGCAGGGAAACAGGGCGAGCTTTCTTT. Translation gives CASRETGRAFF.

The chain carries TRBV14 and TRBJ2-5; D remains ambiguous. Germline V gives CDR1 SGHDN, CDR2 FVKESK. V lost 4 bases, J lost 5 bases, and 14 bases lay in between. CDR3 length equals 14 residues. The CDR3 spells CASSPAGATETQYF. CDR3 nucleotide sequence: TGTGCCAGCAGCCCGGCCGGCGCCACGGAGACCCAGTACTTC.

The rearrangement links TRBV9 to TRBJ1-1; D is uncertain. This CDR3 spans 13 amino acids. CDR1 SGDLS and CDR2 YYNGEE come from the germline V gene. The V gene lost 0 bases and the J gene lost 6 bases, with 9 bases spanning the gap. The CDR3 is CASSVGIGAEAFF. The CDR3 DNA is TGTGCCAGCAGCGTAGGTATCGGGGCTGAAGCTTTCTTT.

The gene calls are TRBV2 and TRBJ1-1; D unclear. CDR3 size: 12 residues. Looked up from germline, CDR1 is SNHLY and CDR2 is FYNNEI. The V end was cut by 7 bases, the J end by 4 bases, with 10 bases between. The CDR3 region has the DNA TGTGCCAGCACGAAGGGCCCCACTGAAGCTTTCTTT. It codes for CASTKGPTEAFF.

The chain joins TRBV5-1 to TRBJ2-4; possibly TRBD2 for D (6 bases). The CDR3 contains 13 residues. The V end was cut by 0 bases, the J end by 11 bases, with 12 bases between. The germline V gene has CDR1 SGHRS and CDR2 YFSETQ. The CDR3 nucleotides read TGCGCCAGCAGCTTGGGACGACTAGATTTTCAGTACTTC. This encodes CASSLGRLDFQYF.